The 28 T cell receptor beta chains below all came from one sample that was sequenced in a study of control samples from healthy donors and cancer patients. Generated by immunoSEQ multiplex PCR, the TCRdb table keeps only in-frame clones and is missing some. Counted here are 40,000 or so clones, around 83% occurring once; the ten biggest clones make up roughly 21%. The sample consisted of PBMCs. All receptors derive from a woman aged 60-75 years with lung cancer.

This chain links TRBV30 with TRBJ2-1, with a weak D call TRBD1 (5 bases). The CDR3 runs to 11 residues. The V gene's germline CDR1 is GTSNPN and CDR2 SVGIG (reference sequence). With 5 bases removed from V and 6 bases from J, the gap between germline ends came to 8 bases. The CDR3 spells CAWAGRNEQFF. In nucleotides, the CDR3 is TGTGCCTGGGCAGGGCGCAATGAGCAGTTCTTC.

The chain is built from TRBV18 and TRBJ2-7; the D is unclear. CDR1 is KGHSH, CDR2 LQKENI, per germline. CDR3 length: 12 residues. V lost 6 bases and J 4 bases, leaving 10 bases between the germline ends. CDR3 residues: CASSPQEYEQYF. The DNA of the CDR3 is TGTGCCAGCTCGCCTCAGGAATACGAGCAGTACTTC.

The chain uses TRBV29-1 and TRBJ2-7, with D perhaps matching TRBD1 (6 bases). In germline, CDR1 is SQVTM, CDR2 ANQGSEA. The V end was cut by 5 bases, the J end by 2 bases, with 10 bases between. The CDR3 length is 12 residues. This CDR3 is CSVRTDPYEQYF. CDR3 bases: TGCAGCGTTCGGACAGACCCCTACGAGCAGTACTTC.

This clone occurred once. The genes are TRBV11-3 and TRBJ2-2, with D unclear. V dropped 3 bases and J dropped 4 bases, with 3 bases sitting between them. Germline CDR1 is SGHNT and CDR2 is YENEEA. This CDR3 has 12 amino acids. CDR3 amino acids: CASSLSTGELFF. CDR3 DNA: TGTGCCAGCAGCTTGAGCACCGGGGAGCTGTTTTTT.

The V and J genes are TRBV6-5 and TRBJ2-1; 7 bases fit TRBD1. This CDR3 spans 14 amino acids. The germline V gene encodes CDR1 MNHEY and CDR2 SVGAGI. V dropped 4 bases and J dropped 5; count of bases not matched to a gene: 5. The CDR3 sequence: CASSSRDRNNEQFF. CDR3 DNA: TGTGCCAGCAGTTCCCGGGACAGAAACAATGAGCAGTTCTTC.

The chain is built from TRBV9 and TRBJ2-1, with TRBD2 matching over 7 bases. There are 16 residues in the CDR3. CDR1 is SGDLS, CDR2 YYNGEE, per germline. The V segment lost 0 bases and the J segment 7 bases; nucleotides outside the gene matches: 10. CDR3 coding DNA: TGTGCCAGCAGCGTAGCGGCGGGAGTGCAACAGAATGAGCAGTTCTTC. This encodes CASSVAAGVQQNEQFF.

The V gene is TRBV2, the J gene TRBJ2-1; 10 nucleotides align to TRBD1. CDR1 and CDR2 (germline): SNHLY, FYNNEI. The CDR3 has 15 amino acids. J gave up 3 bases and V 6 bases, and 5 bases lay outside the gene matches. CDR3 in DNA: TGTGCCAGCAGACCCGGACAGGGGGTCTACAATGAGCAGTTCTTC. Residues: CASRPGQGVYNEQFF.

This sequence joins TRBV7-3 and TRBJ1-1; no firm D call. The CDR3 extends over 13 amino acids. V was clipped by 4 bases and J by 0 bases, with 6 bases between them. The germline gives CDR1 SGHTA, CDR2 FQGTGA. DNA of the CDR3: TGTGCCAGCAGCTCTTACTTGAACACTGAAGCTTTCTTT. Its translation: CASSSYLNTEAFF.

J is TRBJ2-5 and V is TRBV11-2; D gene unclear. In germline, CDR1 is SGHAT, CDR2 FQNNGV. The CDR3 covers 13 residues. Trimming cost V 0 bases and J 9 bases, with 11 bases left between them. This CDR3 is CASSLDQAGSQYF. For the CDR3, the DNA is TGTGCCAGCAGCTTAGATCAAGCAGGATCCCAGTACTTC. The full variable domain, with the rest looked up from reference TRBV11-2 and TRBJ2-5, is EAGVAQSPRYKIIEKRQSVAFWCNPISGHATLYWYQQILGQGPKLLIQFQNNGVVDDSQLPKDRFSAERLKGVDSTLKIQPAKLEDSAVYLCASSLDQAGSQYFGPGTRLLVL.

This chain connects TRBV3-1 (or the pseudogene TRBV3-2) to TRBJ1-1, with no clear D. V lost 4 bases to trimming and J lost 5 bases, with 11 bases between them. Germline V CDR1 and CDR2: LGHDT, YNNKEL (reference sequence). The CDR3 runs 13 residues. CDR3 amino acids: CASSLVTTTEAFF. In DNA form, the CDR3 reads TGTGCCAGCAGCCTCGTCACTACTACTGAAGCTTTCTTT.

The V gene is TRBV7-3, the J gene TRBJ2-7; the D is unclear. Per germline, CDR1 SGHTA and CDR2 FQGTGA. The ends were cut back, 0 bases at V and 5 bases at J, with 8 bases in the middle. This CDR3 has 13 amino acids. CDR3 residues: CASSLTRNNEQYF. DNA for the CDR3: TGTGCCAGCAGCTTAACGAGAAACAACGAGCAGTACTTC.

J is TRBJ2-7 and V is TRBV11-2, with 7 bases identical to TRBD2. V lost 5 bases, J lost 2 bases, and 6 bases stayed unmatched. CDR1 is SGHAT and CDR2 is FQNNGV in the germline V gene. There are 14 residues in the CDR3. CDR3 in DNA: TGTGCCAGCAGCCCCCCGGGGGGAACCTACGAGCAGTACTTC. Its translation is CASSPPGGTYEQYF.

The V gene is TRBV5-5, the J gene TRBJ2-1; 10 bases agree with TRBD2. The CDR3 is 20 amino acids. Germline CDR1 reads SGHKS; CDR2 reads YYEKEE (reference sequence). V was clipped by 0 bases and J by 0 bases; unmatched bases: 12. The CDR3 sequence is CASSLAYSGGSLSSYNEQFF. For the CDR3, the DNA is TGTGCCAGCAGCTTGGCCTATAGCGGGGGGTCCCTAAGCTCCTACAATGAGCAGTTCTTC.

This chain joins TRBV10-3 and TRBJ2-3, with 12 bases identical to TRBD2. The germline gives CDR1 ENHRY, CDR2 SYGVKD. The CDR3 is made up of 14 amino acids. The junction had 3 bases not matched to a gene; V was cut back by 9 bases and J by 2 bases. CDR3 sequence (DNA): TGTGCCATGCGACTAGCGGGAGTCACAGATACGCAGTATTTT. Protein product: CAMRLAGVTDTQYF.

The gene calls are TRBV7-6 and TRBJ1-5; D remains ambiguous. V was trimmed by 5 bases and J by 3 bases, leaving 14 bases between them. Germline assignment: CDR1 SGHVS and CDR2 FNYEAQ. There are 15 residues in the CDR3. The CDR3 protein is CASSLGGRDNQPQHF. For the CDR3, the DNA is TGTGCCAGCAGCCTTGGCGGACGGGACAATCAGCCCCAGCATTTT.

This clone was detected only once. This chain joins TRBV11-3 and TRBJ2-1; the match to TRBD2 covers 7 bases. The length of the CDR3 is 15 residues. CDR1 and CDR2 from the germline V gene are SGHNT and YENEEA. V shed 4 bases, J shed 5 bases, and the junction held 8 bases outside the gene matches. The CDR3 region is CASSSGLGNHNEQFF. The DNA for the CDR3 is TGTGCCAGCAGCTCCGGACTAGGGAACCACAATGAGCAGTTCTTC. The whole variable domain, filled in from reference TRBV11-3 and TRBJ2-1, reads EAGVVQSPRYKIIEKKQPVAFWCNPISGHNTLYWYLQNLGQGPELLIRYENEEAVDDSQLPKDRFSAERLKGVDSTLKIQPAELGDSAVYLCASSSGLGNHNEQFFGPGTRLTVL.

The chain recombines TRBV18 with TRBJ1-5; TRBD1 matches at 8 bases. V lost 4 bases to trimming and J lost 7 bases; unmatched junction nucleotides: 9. The length of the CDR3 is 15 residues. Germline lookup yields CDR1 KGHSH and CDR2 LQKENI. CDR3 region: CASSQGQGGWQPQHF. CDR3 DNA sequence: TGTGCCAGCTCACAAGGACAGGGAGGATGGCAGCCCCAGCATTTT.

This rearrangement joins TRBV2 to TRBJ2-1; TRBD2 is a possible D gene (5 bases). The CDR3 runs to 14 residues. V was cut by 8 bases and J by 4 bases, with 15 bases left in between. The germline CDR1 and CDR2 sequences are SNHLY and FYNNEI. The CDR3 DNA sequence: TGTGCCAGCCGATGGGTCGGGATATACAATGAGCAGTTCTTC. Translation: CASRWVGIYNEQFF. Together with reference TRBV2 and TRBJ2-1, the CDR3 gives the full variable domain: EPEVTQTPSHQVTQMGQEVILRCVPISNHLYFYWYRQILGQKVEFLVSFYNNEISEKSEIFDDQFSVERPDGSNFTLKIRSTKLEDSAMYFCASRWVGIYNEQFFGPGTRLTVL.

This chain connects TRBV7-2 to TRBJ2-5; TRBD2 matches at 14 bases. The CDR3 extends over 17 amino acids. With V trimmed by 6 bases and J by 5 bases, 11 bases remained unmatched. Germline V gene lookup returns CDR1 SGHTA and CDR2 FQGNSA. The CDR3 bases are TGTGCCAGCAGAATTTCCGGGACTAGCGGGAGTTGGGAGACCCAGTACTTC. Residues: CASRISGTSGSWETQYF.

This clone was counted only a few times. The genes are TRBV4-2 and TRBJ2-7; D is unclear. The germline gives CDR1 LGHNA, CDR2 YNFKEQ. Trimming shortened V by 0 bases and J by 2 bases, and 11 bases separated the two germline ends. This CDR3 is built from 15 residues. CDR3 sequence: CASSQEPQIAYEQYF. CDR3 in DNA: TGTGCCAGCAGCCAAGAGCCACAGATTGCCTACGAGCAGTACTTC.

This clone appeared a single time. Here the CDR3 DNA reads TGTGCCAGCAGCTTAGCTAGCGGGGCGAACACCGGGGAGCTGTTTTTT. It codes for CASSLASGANTGELFF. V is TRBV7-6 and J is TRBJ2-2, with 8 bases lining up with TRBD2. The CDR3 is made up of 16 amino acids. Losses at the gene ends were 0 bases for V and 0 bases for J; bases not matched to a gene: 0. The germline CDR1 and CDR2 sequences are SGHVS and FNYEAQ.

V usage is TRBV5-4 and J usage is TRBJ1-3, with 10 bases matching TRBD1. After removal of 4 bases from V and 5 bases from J, the junction contained 3 bases not matched to a gene. The germline gives CDR1 SGHNT, CDR2 YYREEE (reference sequence). There are 14 residues in the CDR3. CDR3 sequence: CASSMTGGRNTIYF. CDR3 DNA: TGTGCCAGCAGCATGACAGGGGGCAGAAACACCATATATTTT.

The chain recombines TRBV9 with TRBJ1-4, with TRBD1 as a possible D gene (5 bases). CDR1 is SGDLS and CDR2 is YYNGEE in the germline V gene. The V end lost 4 bases, the J end lost 5 bases, and 15 bases lay between the germline ends. The CDR3 runs 15 residues. CDR3 sequence: CASSLRPGGNEKLFF. CDR3 DNA: TGTGCCAGCAGCCTCCGGCCCGGGGGGAATGAAAAACTGTTTTTT.

This clone has only one observation. V is TRBV9 and J is TRBJ2-2, with 7 bases matching TRBD1. CDR1 SGDLS and CDR2 YYNGEE come from the germline V gene. This CDR3 contains 15 residues. V lost 3 bases to trimming and J lost 6 bases; unmatched junction nucleotides: 8. The CDR3: CASSAGGSWAGELFF. The CDR3 DNA follows: TGTGCCAGCAGCGCAGGGGGTAGCTGGGCCGGGGAGCTGTTTTTT.

The rearrangement joins TRBV5-6 to TRBJ1-5; tentative D call: TRBD1 (6 bases). V lost 1 base to trimming and J lost 5 bases, with 13 bases between them. Germline lookup yields CDR1 SGHDT and CDR2 YYEEEE. This CDR3 has 15 amino acids. CDR3 in amino acids: CASSLWTTGHQPQHF. CDR3 coding DNA: TGTGCCAGCAGCTTGTGGACGACAGGCCATCAGCCCCAGCATTTT.

The chain has TRBV7-2 and TRBJ2-3; the D gene could be TRBD1 or TRBD2 (5 bases each). Trimming took 2 bases from V and 1 from J, leaving 7 bases between them. The CDR3 has 14 residues. Germline V lookup: CDR1 SGHTA, CDR2 FQGNSA. CDR3 nucleotides: TGTGCCAGCAGCTTAAGGGACGGCACAGATACGCAGTATTTT. The encoded protein is CASSLRDGTDTQYF.

This chain connects TRBV24-1 to TRBJ1-2; 8 bases agree with TRBD1. The trim removed 7 bases at V and 7 bases at J, leaving 10 bases unmatched. CDR1 is KGHDR and CDR2 is SFDVKD in the germline V gene. The CDR3 loop spans 14 amino acids. The CDR3 loop reads CATRRGQGIGGYTF. The CDR3, as DNA: TGTGCCACCAGGAGAGGACAGGGAATAGGTGGCTACACCTTC.

The CDR3 bases are TGTGCCAGCAGGGACCCAAGGACAGACGCCGATAGGGATGAGCAGTTCTTC. Amino acids: CASRDPRTDADRDEQFF. This chain uses TRBV2 with TRBJ2-1; D is possibly TRBD1 (6 bases). Germline CDR1 and CDR2: SNHLY and FYNNEI. The CDR3 is 17 residues long. The ends were cut back, 6 bases at V and 8 bases at J, with 26 bases in the middle.